This T cell receptor beta chain was obtained from a study of shared clonotypes between healthy human individuals. On the study more broadly: The plates for each donor numbered three CD4 naive, three CD4 memory, two CD8 naive and one CD8 memory. Points from the study as a whole: Clonotype sharing among donors, it was expected, would be affected by sequencing depth.

It was at deep level that the assay was run. Generated by immunoSEQ multiplex PCR, the TCRdb table keeps only in-frame clones and is missing some. Of 2 million or so clones listed, 85% to 95% were seen once; the top ten hold more than 0.95%. V lost 3 bases and J 9 bases, leaving 16 bases between the germline ends. CDR1 and CDR2 (germline): MGHRA, YSYEKL. This CDR3 region has 14 residues. CD45RO-negative CD8 cells positively selected for CCR7 made up the naive population, which excluded terminally differentiated effector memory CD45RA+ cells. Concerning this clone itself: The antigen remains undetermined.

The sample comprised naive CD8+ T cells sorted from blood. The sequence derives from a man aged 18 to 29 in good health. J is TRBJ2-3 and V is TRBV4-1; a weak D match, TRBD2 (7 bases). In DNA form, the CDR3 reads TGCGCCAGCAGCCAGACGGGGGGCCTGTCCACGCAGTATTTT. Amino acid sequence: CASSQTGGLSTQYF.